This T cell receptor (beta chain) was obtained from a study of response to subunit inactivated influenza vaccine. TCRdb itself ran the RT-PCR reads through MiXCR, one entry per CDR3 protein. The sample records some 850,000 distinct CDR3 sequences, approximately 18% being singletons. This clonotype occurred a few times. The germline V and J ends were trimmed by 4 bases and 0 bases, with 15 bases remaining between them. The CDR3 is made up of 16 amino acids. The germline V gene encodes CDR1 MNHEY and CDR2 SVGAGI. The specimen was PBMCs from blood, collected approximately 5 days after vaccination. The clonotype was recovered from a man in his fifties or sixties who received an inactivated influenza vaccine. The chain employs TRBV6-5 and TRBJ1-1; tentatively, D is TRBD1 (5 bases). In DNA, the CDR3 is TGTGCCAGCAGTTCCAATCCAGGGAAGGTGAACACTGAAGCTTTCTTT. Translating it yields CASSSNPGKVNTEAFF.